Below, one T cell receptor beta chain is given with its context. The source of the sample is a study of blood T cell repertoires in COVID-19. Study-wide background: T cells, B-cell-depleted T cells, or PBMCs supplied cDNA or gDNA.

Per the original methods: Nucleated cell number was recorded as an estimate derived from reference gene primer amplification. Sequencing used immunoSEQ multiplex PCR; TCRdb keeps in-frame clones, though not all of them. The D gene and trimming were derived from the DNA, and the V and J assignments and clone size from that table. The table has a few hundred thousand clones, 70% to 90% seen once. The CDR3 totals 12 residues. The V gene's germline CDR1 is LNHDA and CDR2 SQIVND (reference sequence). Trimming removed 7 bases at V and 5 bases at J, with 11 bases between. The TCR was taken from a human donor in a cohort sampled during active COVID-19. Source material: peripheral blood. The chain couples TRBV19 to TRBJ1-2; the D gene is possibly TRBD1 (6 bases). DNA for the CDR3: TGTGCCAGTACCCCAGGGGCATATGGCTACACCTTC. Protein: CASTPGAYGYTF.